The T cell receptor (beta chain) described here comes from a study of tumor and adjacent non-tumor tissue in lung cancer. The wider study: Patients comprised 12 adenocarcinoma, a couple of squamous cell carcinoma and 1 small cell lung cancer. On average, productive TCRbeta reads reached about 4.4 million per sample. Overall study findings and caveats: Significantly higher TCR diversity was found in tumor than normal lung.

The CDR3 runs 14 residues. Trimming removed 6 bases at V and 4 bases at J, with 15 bases between. A modified ARM-PCR protocol with three rounds of nested PCR amplified TCRbeta. TCRdb itself ran the multiplex PCR reads through MiXCR, one entry per CDR3 protein. The sample includes over 100,000 distinct CDR3 sequences, under 65% of them seen just once. Only one count was recorded for this clonotype. Its specificity is not known. This sample's RNA came from whole unsorted tissue. Distant lung tissue was collected more than 3 cm away from the tumor edge. This receptor was identified in a man in his sixties with non-small cell lung cancer. Sequenced: distant non-tumor lung tissue. This chain connects TRBV6-7 to TRBJ1-2, with TRBD1 as a possible D gene (5 bases). TRBV6-7 is an open reading frame whose function is uncertain. The CDR3, as DNA: TGTGCCAGCAGCGGTCGGGGGAGAATCTATGGCTACACCTTC. Translated: CASSGRGRIYGYTF.